The 15 T cell receptor beta chains listed next were all sequenced from one sample in a study of cytomegalovirus exposure and HLA in healthy donors. A multiplex PCR was run with 60 Vbeta primers and 13 Jbeta primers. The table came from immunoSEQ multiplex PCR; TCRdb's copy has only in-frame clones and leaves some out. The sample comprises under 150,000 clones, roughly 77% of which are singletons, and about 1.8% rests with the top ten. The specimen was PBMCs. Receptor source: a man between 18 and 35 years old in good health and CMV-seronegative.

The rearrangement links TRBV11-2 to TRBJ2-5, with 9 bases lining up with TRBD2. Trimming at V came to 2 bases and at J to 5 bases, leaving 12 bases not matched to a gene. Germline CDR1 reads SGHAT; CDR2 reads FQNNGV. The CDR3 spans 17 residues. The CDR3 region is CASSLFFGRGGEETQYF. CDR3 in DNA: TGTGCCAGCAGCTTATTTTTTGGGCGGGGGGGCGAGGAGACCCAGTACTTC.

The CDR3 is CASSIRAQGSGTEAFF. Here the CDR3 DNA reads TGTGCCAGTAGTATCCGGGCACAGGGATCAGGCACTGAAGCTTTCTTT. The V call is TRBV19, the J call TRBJ1-1; TRBD1 is a possible D gene (6 bases). The CDR3 is 16 residues long. The V gene lost 3 bases and the J gene lost 4 bases, with 18 bases spanning the gap. Germline V gene sequence: CDR1 LNHDA, CDR2 SQIVND (reference sequence).

The chain carries TRBV9 and TRBJ1-3; D perhaps matches TRBD1 (6 bases). The V gene's germline CDR1 is SGDLS and CDR2 YYNGEE. Trimming cost V 3 bases and J 2 bases, with 15 bases left between them. This CDR3 is built from 16 residues. CDR3 sequence: CASSATHQGPGNTIYF. In DNA, the CDR3 is TGTGCCAGCAGCGCTACCCACCAGGGGCCTGGAAACACCATATATTTT.

This clone was found a few times. This chain links TRBV20-1 with TRBJ1-2; tentative D call: TRBD1 (6 bases). Trimming removed 4 bases at V and 9 bases at J, with 12 bases between. The germline CDR1 and CDR2 sequences are DFQATT and SNEGSKA (reference sequence). CDR3 length equals 11 residues. CDR3 nucleotides: TGCAGTGCTATGCAGGGGAACAGCTACACCTTC. This encodes CSAMQGNSYTF.

The chain joins TRBV6-5 to TRBJ1-2, with D uncertain. Trimming shortened V by 0 bases and J by 2 bases, and 7 bases separated the two germline ends. Germline CDR1 and CDR2: MNHEY and SVGAGI. The CDR3 runs to 14 residues. The CDR3 here is CASSYSNNNYGYTF. CDR3 sequence (DNA): TGTGCCAGCAGTTACTCGAACAACAACTATGGCTACACCTTC.

Written as DNA, the CDR3 is TGTGCCAGCTCCCCCGGGTCAGAAGTCAATCAGCCCCAGCATTTT. Translated, it gives CASSPGSEVNQPQHF. The chain is built from TRBV18 and TRBJ1-5; D ambiguous. V lost 6 bases, J lost 3 bases, and 15 bases lay in between. The CDR3 extends over 15 amino acids. Germline V CDR1 and CDR2: KGHSH, LQKENI. Variable domain in full (rest from reference TRBV18 and TRBJ1-5): NAGVMQNPRHLVRRRGQEARLRCSPMKGHSHVYWYRQLPEEGLKFMVYLQKENIIDESGMPKERFSAEFPKEGPSILRIQQVVRGDSAAYFCASSPGSEVNQPQHFGDGTRLSIL.

The rearrangement links TRBV16 to TRBJ1-2, with 7 nucleotides matching TRBD1. The germline V gene has CDR1 KGHSY and CDR2 FQNENV. Losses at the gene ends were 3 bases for V and 7 bases for J; bases not matched to a gene: 8. The CDR3 runs to 14 residues. The CDR3 is CASSQTDRVGGYTF. The CDR3 nucleotides are TGTGCCAGCAGCCAGACCGACAGGGTAGGTGGCTACACCTTC.

The V and J genes are TRBV19 and TRBJ2-7; D gene unclear. The ends were cut back, 4 bases at V and 6 bases at J, with 10 bases in the middle. The V gene's germline CDR1 is LNHDA and CDR2 SQIVND (reference sequence). This CDR3 has 12 amino acids. The CDR3 DNA follows: TGTGCCAGTAGTAATTCCGGTTCCGAGCAGTACTTC. Its protein product is CASSNSGSEQYF.

The V gene is TRBV7-9, the J gene TRBJ2-7, with D maybe TRBD1 (5 bases). Trimming cost V 6 bases and J 0 bases, with 18 bases left between them. The CDR3 runs 16 residues. Germline CDR1 SEHNR, CDR2 FQNEAQ (reference sequence). CDR3 nucleotides: TGTGCCAGCAGACTTAGTGGGATTGGGGCCTCCTACGAGCAGTACTTC. Amino acid sequence: CASRLSGIGASYEQYF.

V and J are TRBV7-9 and TRBJ2-5; perhaps TRBD1 as D (5 bases). Looked up from germline, CDR1 is SEHNR and CDR2 is FQNEAQ (reference sequence). The CDR3 totals 13 residues. Trimming pared 5 bases from V and 1 base from J, leaving 8 bases between. The CDR3 protein is CASSTQVQETQYF. CDR3 DNA: TGTGCCAGCAGCACACAGGTCCAAGAGACCCAGTACTTC.

The rearrangement uses TRBV11-2 and TRBJ1-2, with 7 bases matching TRBD1. This CDR3 is built from 16 residues. From germline, CDR1 is SGHAT and CDR2 FQNNGV. After removal of 5 bases from V and 7 bases from J, the junction contained 16 bases not matched to a gene. In DNA form, the CDR3 reads TGTGCCAGCAGCCCCCCCGGGACAGCTGGGGTGAGTGGCTACACCTTC. This encodes CASSPPGTAGVSGYTF.

This clone was seen more than once but under ten times. The gene calls are TRBV9 and TRBJ1-1, with D tentatively TRBD1 (5 bases). V was pared by 2 bases and J by 3 bases, with 14 bases between. The CDR3 consists of 15 residues. Germline CDR1 reads SGDLS; CDR2 reads YYNGEE. Written as DNA, the CDR3 is TGTGCCAGCAGCGTCTCGACAGAAATTTACACTGAAGCTTTCTTT. It is translated as CASSVSTEIYTEAFF.

V gene TRBV2 combines with J gene TRBJ2-3; no firm D call. V lost 5 bases, J lost 0 bases, and 9 bases lay in between. Looked up from germline, CDR1 is SNHLY and CDR2 is FYNNEI. The CDR3 contains 14 residues. CDR3 protein: CASSPLSSTDTQYF. The CDR3 DNA follows: TGTGCCAGCAGTCCCCTTAGTAGCACAGATACGCAGTATTTT.

The V gene is TRBV7-9, the J gene TRBJ2-3; 7 bases fit TRBD2. This CDR3 is 12 amino acids long. With V trimmed by 3 bases and J by 6 bases, 0 bases remained unmatched. Germline V lookup: CDR1 SEHNR, CDR2 FQNEAQ (reference sequence). CDR3 nucleotides: TGTGCCAGCAGCTTCGGGGGGGATACGCAGTATTTT. Translated: CASSFGGDTQYF.

This chain connects TRBV5-5 to TRBJ1-1; 9 nucleotides align to TRBD1. Per germline, CDR1 SGHKS and CDR2 YYEKEE (reference sequence). CDR3 length equals 14 residues. The trim removed 0 bases at V and 7 bases at J, leaving 4 bases unmatched. The chain's CDR3 is CASSLGDRANEAFF. The CDR3 DNA reads as TGTGCCAGCAGCTTGGGGGACAGGGCAAATGAAGCTTTCTTT.